These T cell receptor beta chains were read from a single sample in a study of molecular identifiers for immune sequencing clone quantification. TCRdb re-derived calls from the PCR reads in MiXCR, one entry per CDR3 protein. The profile covers under 85,000 distinct CDR3 sequences, with 17% appearing a single time and under 1.5% taken by the ten largest. Sequencing input: naive CD8+ T cells from blood, with Jurkat cell RNA spiked in. These TCRs come from a human donor in good health. Some libraries in this study had Jurkat cell RNA spiked in. Both conserved end residues are part of each CDR3. A D gene is named only where the DNA matches it firmly. Clone sizes are given selectively: once, few, many, or a class where the clone is expanded.

TRBV7-2,TRBJ2-7,many,.,TGTGCCAGCAGCTTTTCAGGGCGCGAGCAGTACTTC,CASSFSGREQYF
TRBV2,TRBJ2-7,many,.,TGTGCCAGCAGTGAACGCCCAGACCAGACCGAGCAGTACTTC,CASSERPDQTEQYF
TRBV4-1,TRBJ2-7,.,.,TGCGCCAGCAGCCAAGAGACGGACTCCTACGAGCAGTACTTC,CASSQETDSYEQYF
TRBV30,TRBJ2-3,many,.,TGTGCCTGGAGTTACGGGGACAACACAGATACGCAGTATTTT,CAWSYGDNTDTQYF
TRBV10-2,TRBJ2-1,many,.,TGCGCCAGCAGTGTAGGGAACCCCTACTCTAATGAGCAGTTCTTC,CASSVGNPYSNEQFF
TRBV12-5,TRBJ2-7,many,.,TGTGCTAGTGGTTTGAGTATCGACTACGAGCAGTACTTC,CASGLSIDYEQYF
TRBV12-3/TRBV12-4,TRBJ2-7,many,.,TGTGCCAGCACCGACGTCACTTATCCCTACGAGCAGTACTTC,CASTDVTYPYEQYF
TRBV7-6,TRBJ1-1,.,TRBD1,TGTGCCAGCAGCCTGCGACAGGGGCACACTGAAGCTTTCTTT,CASSLRQGHTEAFF
TRBV19,TRBJ2-1,.,TRBD2,TGTGCCAGTAGCCGAGACCGGGAGGGCCGCAATGAGCAGTTCTTC,CASSRDREGRNEQFF
TRBV18,TRBJ2-3,many,.,TGTGCCAGCTCACGACAGGCCGTGGGGTCAAGCACAGATACGCAGTATTTT,CASSRQAVGSSTDTQYF
TRBV6-5,TRBJ1-1,many,.,TGTGCCAGCAGTTACCCCGGGGGCACTGAAGCTTTCTTT,CASSYPGGTEAFF
TRBV6-6,TRBJ1-1,many,TRBD1,TGTGCCAGCAGTTACTCCCGGGACAGTAAAAAATCTGAAGCTTTCTTT,CASSYSRDSKKSEAFF
TRBV7-9,TRBJ2-2,few,.,TGTGCCAGCAGCCTTTTGGAGACGTCCGGGGAGCTGTTTTTT,CASSLLETSGELFF
TRBV13,TRBJ2-3,many,.,TGTGCCAGCAGCTTAGCCGCGGTATCAGGGGATACGCAGTATTTT,CASSLAAVSGDTQYF
TRBV27,TRBJ1-5,many,TRBD1,TGTGCCAGCAGTTTGACAGGGGTGAGCAATCAGCCCCAGCATTTT,CASSLTGVSNQPQHF
TRBV29-1,TRBJ1-4,many,.,TGCAGCGTTGAGGGGTTCGGGGAGGGAACTAATGAAAAACTGTTTTTT,CSVEGFGEGTNEKLFF
TRBV28,TRBJ2-1,many,.,TGTGCCAGCAGTTGGGTAAGGTACCACAATGAGCAGTTCTTC,CASSWVRYHNEQFF
TRBV29-1,TRBJ1-1,many,.,TGCAGCCATCTTGGGGGGGGCACTGAAGCTTTCTTT,CSHLGGGTEAFF
TRBV2,TRBJ1-5,.,.,TGTGCCAGCAGTCGACCAGCATATAGCAATCAGCCCCAGCATTTT,CASSRPAYSNQPQHF
TRBV21-1,TRBJ2-5,many,.,TGTGCCAGCAGCCCACGGACTCCAAGCCCCCCTCAAGAGACCCAGTACTTC,CASSPRTPSPPQETQYF
TRBV20-1,TRBJ2-6,.,TRBD2,TGCAGTGCCCCAAACGGGTTAGCGGGAGAATTTTTCTCTGGGGCCAACGTCCTGACTTTC,CSAPNGLAGEFFSGANVLTF
TRBV6-2/TRBV6-3,TRBJ2-3,many,TRBD2,TGTGCCAGCAACGGACTAGCGGGAGGGCCGCCAGATACGCAGTATTTT,CASNGLAGGPPDTQYF
TRBV6-4,TRBJ2-5,many,.,TGTGCCATGGTCGAACCCCGAGGGAAGTACTTC,CAMVEPRGKYF
TRBV6-2/TRBV6-3,TRBJ1-1,many,.,TGTGCCAGCATTCCGCCGGTGGGAACTGAAGCTTTCTTT,CASIPPVGTEAFF
TRBV7-2,TRBJ1-4,.,.,TGTGCCAGCAGGCCTGGGGAGGCAAGTCTCGTCGAAAAACTGTTTTTT,CASRPGEASLVEKLFF
TRBV12-3/TRBV12-4,TRBJ1-5,.,.,TGTGTCAGCAGTCTAGGGGGAGAGGATCAGCCCCAGCACTTT,CVSSLGGEDQPQHF
TRBV5-8,TRBJ2-2,many,.,TGTGCCAGCAGCTCCCTCCGGGCGGGACCGAACACCGGGGAGCTGTTTTTT,CASSSLRAGPNTGELFF